This T cell receptor (beta chain) was recovered during a study of Ad26.COV2.S vaccination and SARS-CoV-2 variants. At the level of the study: Donor got 5x10^10 or 1x10^11 viral particles of Ad26.COV2.S.

The treatment is: approximately 18 received Ad26.COV2.S at low or high dose, single or two shots; about five received placebo; per-sample allocation not given. Collection of the samples took place on day 63 after the first injection of vaccine or placebo. Germline V CDR1 and CDR2: MGHDK, SYGVNS. Trimming stripped 4 bases from V and 8 bases from J, with 8 bases between. CDR3 length: 11 amino acids. Profiling relied on immunoSEQ multiplex PCR, and the TCRdb table lists in-frame clones only, not all of them. In the table there are some 340,000 clones, around four fifths of which are singletons. Material: peripheral blood, obtained in a trial of Ad26.COV2.S vaccine versus placebo. This receptor was obtained from a person aged 18-65 years who received the Ad26.COV2.S COVID-19 vaccine or a placebo. The V gene is TRBV25-1, the J gene TRBJ1-2; D ambiguous. CDR3 in DNA: TGTGCCAGCAGTGGAGGGTTCGGCTACACCTTC. Translated: CASSGGFGYTF.